Presented here are 24 T cell receptor beta chains from one specimen sequenced in a study of human T cells and chemical hapten exposure. A single record per CDR3 protein comes from TCRdb applying MiXCR to the RACE reads. Of around 340,000 distinct CDR3 sequences detected, under 9% appear once; the ten largest clones hold 7.5% to 8.5%. Sample time point: patch test 1, 2 weeks after DPC sensitization. Specified treatment: therapeutic diphenylcyclopropenone sensitization with weekly scalp DPC. The sequencing here drew on whole blood, taken in connection with sensitization to the hapten diphenylcyclopropenone (DPC). The source is a woman younger than 30 with alopecia areata. Some clones in this sample may be carry-over from other donors' samples.

The genes are TRBV15 and TRBJ2-7, with D tentatively TRBD1 (6 bases). Germline lookup yields CDR1 LNHNV and CDR2 YYDKDF (reference sequence). V was pared by 0 bases and J by 3 bases, with 21 bases between. The CDR3 is 18 residues long. This chain's CDR3 is CATSRDRVLQGWDYEQYF. The DNA of the CDR3 is TGTGCCACCAGCAGAGATCGGGTATTACAGGGATGGGACTACGAGCAGTACTTC.

Ten or more counts support this clonotype. V usage is TRBV18 and J usage is TRBJ2-4; D is tentatively TRBD1 or TRBD2 (5 bases each). V lost 0 bases, J lost 1 base, and 7 bases lay in between. This CDR3 has 15 residues. From germline, CDR1 is KGHSH and CDR2 LQKENI. The CDR3 here is CASSPPGVAKNIQYF. As DNA, the CDR3 is TGTGCCAGCTCACCACCGGGGGTCGCCAAAAACATTCAGTACTTC.

In this sample, this clonotype turned up a few times. The V gene is TRBV28, the J gene TRBJ1-5, with D possibly being TRBD1 (5 bases). V was shortened by 5 bases and J by 0 bases, with 17 bases between the two germline ends. This CDR3 contains 17 residues. Germline V CDR1 and CDR2: MDHEN, SYDVKM. The CDR3, as DNA: TGTGCCAGCAGTCCAGGGACGGTCGATTATAGCAATCAGCCCCAGCATTTT. Translation gives CASSPGTVDYSNQPQHF.

This clonotype was detected a few times. V and J are TRBV9 and TRBJ2-3; 9 bases fit TRBD2. The V segment lost 4 bases and the J segment 6 bases; nucleotides outside the gene matches: 12. Looked up from germline, CDR1 is SGDLS and CDR2 is YYNGEE. The CDR3 runs 16 residues. The CDR3 DNA reads as TGTGCCAGCAGCACGAGCCCAGCGGGGGGTCGGGATACGCAGTATTTT. This translates into CASSTSPAGGRDTQYF. Drawing the rest from reference TRBV9 and TRBJ2-3, the complete variable domain is DSGVTQTPKHLITATGQRVTLRCSPRSGDLSVYWYQQSLDQGLQFLIQYYNGEERAKGNILERFSAQQFPDLHSELNLSSLELGDSALYFCASSTSPAGGRDTQYFGPGTRLTVL.

This clonotype was counted ten times or more. The chain uses TRBV24-1 and TRBJ2-1, with 10 bases identical to TRBD2. Trimming removed 9 bases from V and 8 bases from J; junction bases left unmatched: 9. Germline V lookup: CDR1 KGHDR, CDR2 SFDVKD. The CDR3 covers 14 residues. CDR3 loop: CATRTSGRDDEQFF. The CDR3 nucleotides read TGTGCCACCCGGACTAGCGGAAGAGATGATGAGCAGTTCTTC.

Many counts were recorded for this clonotype. The junction departs from germline at one end; a sequencing error may be responsible. The V call is TRBV2, the J call TRBJ2-3; D is ambiguous. Germline-derived CDR1 and CDR2 are SNHLY and FYNNEI. The CDR3 spans 17 residues. This CDR3 reads CASREGILTWGTDTQYF. The CDR3 bases are TGTGCCAGCAGGGAAGGAATACTAACTTGGGGCACAGATACGCAGTATTTT. Full variable domain (rest looked up from reference TRBV2 and TRBJ2-3): EPEVTQTPSHQVTQMGQEVILRCVPISNHLYFYWYRQILGQKVEFLVSFYNNEISEKSEIFDDQFSVERPDGSNFTLKIRSTKLEDSAMYFCASREGILTWGTDTQYFGPGTRLTVL.

The sample holds many counts of this clonotype. The rearrangement uses TRBV24-1 and TRBJ2-2; TRBD1 matches 8 bases. Germline trimming cut 7 bases from V and 4 bases from J; bases unmatched to any gene: 7. CDR1 and CDR2 from the germline V gene are KGHDR and SFDVKD. The CDR3 has 15 residues. The DNA for the CDR3 is TGTGCCACCAGCCGGACAGGGATTACCACCGGGGAGCTGTTTTTT. It codes for CATSRTGITTGELFF.

This clonotype was found a few times. V and J are TRBV18 and TRBJ2-6; 9 bases align to TRBD1. The J segment lost 1 base and the V segment lost 5 bases, leaving 3 bases of the junction unmatched. CDR1 and CDR2 (germline): KGHSH, LQKENI. CDR3 length: 16 residues. The CDR3 region has the DNA TGTGCCAGCTCAGAACAGGGGGCTTCTGGGGCCAACGTCCTGACTTTC. Translation gives CASSEQGASGANVLTF.

This clonotype was seen at least ten times. The V gene is TRBV5-6, the J gene TRBJ2-3, with TRBD1 matching 9 bases. Germline V gene lookup returns CDR1 SGHDT and CDR2 YYEEEE. The CDR3 is made up of 15 amino acids. Unmatched junction bases numbered 11, after V lost 9 bases and J lost 3 bases. The CDR3 region is CAKQSVDRGTDTQYF. The DNA of the CDR3 is TGTGCCAAACAGTCGGTGGACAGGGGAACAGATACGCAGTATTTT.

This clonotype was detected only a few times. CDR3 DNA sequence: TGTGCCAGCAGTTTGGTCGGGGTGGATAATTCACCCCTCCACTTT. Translating gives CASSLVGVDNSPLHF. The chain combines TRBV27 with TRBJ1-6; D gene uncertain. Germline V gene sequence: CDR1 MNHEY, CDR2 SMNVEV (reference sequence). Trimming removed 3 bases at V and 5 bases at J, with 11 bases between. The CDR3 is 15 amino acids.

Of note for this clonotype: A much larger clone differs by one base, so this may be a read error. This chain joins TRBV14 and TRBJ2-3; D remains unclear. V lost 0 bases and J 3 bases, leaving 1 base between the germline ends. The CDR3 is 12 amino acids. Germline CDR1 reads SGHDN; CDR2 reads FVKESK. CDR3 nucleotides: TGTGCCAGCAGCCAAGAGACAGATACGCAGTATTTT. Translating gives CASSQETDTQYF.

This clonotype showed up many times. This rearrangement joins TRBV29-1 to TRBJ2-3; possibly TRBD2 for D (6 bases). The CDR3 loop spans 14 amino acids. Germline loops: CDR1 SQVTM, CDR2 ANQGSEA. Trimming shortened V by 8 bases and J by 2 bases, and 17 bases separated the two germline ends. CDR3 in DNA: TGCAGCTCGGATGGAGGGGATACCACAGATACGCAGTATTTT. Translated: CSSDGGDTTDTQYF.

This chain links TRBV20-1 with TRBJ2-3; 11 bases agree with TRBD2. Germline V gives CDR1 DFQATT, CDR2 SNEGSKA (reference sequence). Trimming took 6 bases from V and 4 from J; bases not matched to a gene: 21. CDR3 length: 19 amino acids. The CDR3 DNA is TGCAGTGCCTCACACCCAACTAGCGGGGGTTTGTCTATGGCAGATACGCAGTATTTT. Its translation is CSASHPTSGGLSMADTQYF.

This clonotype was seen more than once but under ten times. In DNA form, the CDR3 reads TGTGCCAGCAGATCGACAGGGAGCACTGAAGCTTTCTTT. It is translated as CASRSTGSTEAFF. The J gene is TRBJ1-1, the V gene TRBV28, with 7 bases matching TRBD1. V lost 6 bases, J lost 4 bases, and 5 bases stayed unmatched. The CDR3 covers 13 residues. Germline V gene sequence: CDR1 MDHEN, CDR2 SYDVKM.

This clonotype was recorded at least ten times. The CDR3 coding sequence is TGCGCCAGCAGCCAAGAGGGTGGACGGAATGAGCAGTTCTTC. Protein sequence: CASSQEGGRNEQFF. V gene TRBV4-3 combines with J gene TRBJ2-1; D gene ambiguous. CDR1 is LGHNA, CDR2 YSLEER, per germline. This CDR3 has 14 residues. The germline V and J ends were trimmed by 0 bases and 7 bases, with 10 bases remaining between them.

The chain employs TRBV6-1 and TRBJ1-5; 7 bases align to TRBD1. The CDR3 is 13 amino acids. Trimming removed 7 bases from V and 5 bases from J; junction bases left unmatched: 5. CDR1 is MNHNS and CDR2 is SASEGT in the germline V gene. CDR3 coding DNA: TGTGCCAGCAAAAGACAGGGAGATCAGCCCCAGCATTTT. Its protein product is CASKRQGDQPQHF.

This sequence joins TRBV20-1 and TRBJ1-1; D is ambiguous. This CDR3 comprises 14 residues. In germline, CDR1 is DFQATT, CDR2 SNEGSKA (reference sequence). V was shortened by 3 bases and J by 0 bases, with 11 bases between the two germline ends. The CDR3 here is CSASVGPVNTEAFF. CDR3 nucleotides: TGCAGTGCTAGCGTAGGTCCGGTGAACACTGAAGCTTTCTTT.

There are many counts of this clonotype. J is TRBJ2-3 and V is TRBV3-1; no definite D call. Germline assignment: CDR1 LGHDT and CDR2 YNNKEL (reference sequence). The CDR3 length is 14 residues. With 4 bases removed from V and 0 bases from J, the gap between germline ends came to 8 bases. The CDR3 coding sequence is TGTGCCAGCAGCCCCGTTACGAGCACAGATACGCAGTATTTT. Its protein is CASSPVTSTDTQYF.

The chain uses TRBV11-1 and TRBJ2-1; 9 positions match TRBD2. V was pared by 2 bases and J by 5 bases, with 7 bases of the junction left unmatched. CDR3 length equals 16 residues. Looked up from germline, CDR1 is SGHAT and CDR2 is FQDESV (reference sequence). CDR3 bases: TGTGCCAGCAGCTTACTGGCGGGGGGGTCCGACAATGAGCAGTTCTTC. Encoded protein: CASSLLAGGSDNEQFF.

This clonotype was seen ten or more times. The chain couples TRBV10-3 to TRBJ2-1, with 11 bases identical to TRBD2. Germline CDR1 and CDR2: ENHRY and SYGVKD. The CDR3 loop spans 15 amino acids. V lost 6 bases to trimming and J lost 5 bases; unmatched junction nucleotides: 6. As DNA, the CDR3 is TGTGCCATCAGATCCGGGACTAGCGGTAACAATGAGCAGTTCTTC. This translates into CAIRSGTSGNNEQFF.

Details on this clonotype: The junction departs from the called germline gene at one end, perhaps through a read error. The chain links TRBV7-9 to TRBJ2-3; TRBD2 might be the D (6 bases). Germline CDR1 and CDR2: SEHNR and FQNEAQ (reference sequence). The CDR3 covers 14 residues. Here the CDR3 DNA reads TGTGCCAGCAGCCTAGCGCCCGACTGGGATACGCAGTATTTT. The encoded protein is CASSLAPDWDTQYF.

The sample holds a few counts of this clonotype. V usage is TRBV12-3 or TRBV12-4 and J usage is TRBJ1-1; TRBD1 is a possible D gene (6 bases). The CDR3 totals 13 residues. V was pared by 2 bases and J by 11 bases, with 15 bases between. The CDR3 spells CASSLIVDRHAFF. For the CDR3, the DNA is TGTGCCAGCAGTTTAATAGTAGACAGGCACGCTTTCTTT.

This clonotype has ten or more counts. J is TRBJ2-6 and V is TRBV5-1; D call uncertain. CDR1 SGHRS and CDR2 YFSETQ come from the germline V gene. The V end was cut by 6 bases, the J end by 2 bases, with 9 bases between. The CDR3 spans 14 residues. The CDR3 sequence: CASKLQAGANVLTF. For the CDR3, the DNA is TGCGCCAGCAAGCTCCAGGCTGGGGCCAACGTCCTGACTTTC.

The chain combines TRBV27 with TRBJ2-3; D not certain. This CDR3 is built from 15 residues. With 3 bases removed from V and 7 bases from J, the gap between germline ends came to 17 bases. Germline V lookup: CDR1 MNHEY, CDR2 SMNVEV (reference sequence). In DNA, the CDR3 is TGTGCCAGCAGTTTTTCTATCGGCTTCGAAAATACGCAGTATTTT. It encodes CASSFSIGFENTQYF.